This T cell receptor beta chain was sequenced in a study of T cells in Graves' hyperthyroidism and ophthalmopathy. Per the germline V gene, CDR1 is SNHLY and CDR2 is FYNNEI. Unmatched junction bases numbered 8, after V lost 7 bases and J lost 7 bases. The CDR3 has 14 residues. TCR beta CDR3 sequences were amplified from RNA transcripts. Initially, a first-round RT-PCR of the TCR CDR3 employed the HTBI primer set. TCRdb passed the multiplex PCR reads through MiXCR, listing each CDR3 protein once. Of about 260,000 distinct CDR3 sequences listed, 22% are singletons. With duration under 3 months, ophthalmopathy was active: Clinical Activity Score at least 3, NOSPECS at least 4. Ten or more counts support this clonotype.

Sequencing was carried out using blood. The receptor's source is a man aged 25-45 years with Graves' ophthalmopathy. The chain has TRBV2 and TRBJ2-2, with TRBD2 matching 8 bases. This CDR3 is CASTGLAFVGELFF. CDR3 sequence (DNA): TGTGCCAGCACCGGACTAGCTTTTGTCGGGGAGCTGTTTTTT.